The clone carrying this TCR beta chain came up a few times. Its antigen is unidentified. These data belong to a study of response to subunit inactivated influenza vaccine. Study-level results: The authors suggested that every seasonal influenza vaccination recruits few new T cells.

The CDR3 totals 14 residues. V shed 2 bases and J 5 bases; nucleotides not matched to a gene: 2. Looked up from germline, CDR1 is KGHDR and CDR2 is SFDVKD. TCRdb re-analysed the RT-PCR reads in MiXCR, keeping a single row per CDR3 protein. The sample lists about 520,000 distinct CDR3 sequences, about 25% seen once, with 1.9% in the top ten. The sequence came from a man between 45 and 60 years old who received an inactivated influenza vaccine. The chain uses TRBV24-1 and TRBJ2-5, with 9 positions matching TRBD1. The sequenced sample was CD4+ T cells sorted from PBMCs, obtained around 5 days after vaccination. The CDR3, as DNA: TGTGCCACCAGTGATTACGGACAGGGGGAGACCCAGTACTTC. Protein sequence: CATSDYGQGETQYF.